The 21 T cell receptor beta chains below were found in one sample sequenced in a study of blood T cell repertoires in COVID-19. Measured with immunoSEQ multiplex PCR; TCRdb has only the in-frame clones, and not every one. The sample includes a few hundred thousand clones, about 85% of them seen just once. The sequenced material came from peripheral blood. These receptor sequences come from a man in his late teens or twenties with active or convalescent COVID-19.

J is TRBJ2-3 and V is TRBV9, with 8 bases that match TRBD2. The CDR3 runs 15 residues. CDR1 is SGDLS and CDR2 is YYNGEE in the germline V gene. J gave up 4 bases and V 0 bases, and 4 bases lay outside the gene matches. The CDR3 DNA reads as TGTGCCAGCAGCGTAGTCGCCGGGAGGGCAGATACGCAGTATTTT. Translation gives CASSVVAGRADTQYF. The full variable domain, rest sourced from reference TRBV9 and TRBJ2-3, is DSGVTQTPKHLITATGQRVTLRCSPRSGDLSVYWYQQSLDQGLQFLIQYYNGEERAKGNILERFSAQQFPDLHSELNLSSLELGDSALYFCASSVVAGRADTQYFGPGTRLTVL.

V usage is TRBV29-1 and J usage is TRBJ1-1; 9 bases map to TRBD1. CDR1 and CDR2 (germline): SQVTM, ANQGSEA. This CDR3 has 12 amino acids. V gave up 7 bases and J gave up 1 base; unmatched junction bases: 1. The CDR3 bases are TGCAGCGCGGGACAGGGGAACACTGAAGCTTTCTTT. Amino acid sequence: CSAGQGNTEAFF.

J is TRBJ2-7 and V is TRBV27; perhaps TRBD2 as D (5 bases). Looked up from germline, CDR1 is MNHEY and CDR2 is SMNVEV (reference sequence). V was cut by 2 bases and J by 4 bases, with 18 bases left in between. The CDR3 has 16 amino acids. The CDR3 loop is CASSLGRGMALYEQYF. In nucleotides, the CDR3 is TGTGCCAGCAGTTTAGGGCGAGGGATGGCTCTTTACGAGCAGTACTTC.

The chain uses TRBV2 and TRBJ1-1; 9 bases agree with TRBD1. In germline, CDR1 is SNHLY, CDR2 FYNNEI. V was pared by 4 bases and J by 8 bases, with 2 bases of the junction left unmatched. The CDR3 is made up of 12 amino acids. The CDR3 nucleotides are TGTGCCAGCAGTGGCACAGGGGGCGAAGCTTTCTTT. It translates to CASSGTGGEAFF.

The chain employs TRBV5-1 and TRBJ1-2; D may be TRBD1 (6 bases). Germline-derived CDR1 and CDR2 are SGHRS and YFSETQ. This CDR3 is built from 14 residues. V was shortened by 1 base and J by 4 bases, with 11 bases between the two germline ends. This CDR3 reads CASSLTGTIYGYTF. In nucleotides, the CDR3 is TGCGCCAGCAGCTTGACCGGGACAATCTATGGCTACACCTTC. Together with reference TRBV5-1 and TRBJ1-2, the CDR3 gives the full variable domain: KAGVTQTPRYLIKTRGQQVTLSCSPISGHRSVSWYQQTPGQGLQFLFEYFSETQRNKGNFPGRFSGRQFSNSRSEMNVSTLELGDSALYLCASSLTGTIYGYTFGSGTRLTVV.

The chain has TRBV5-1 and TRBJ1-2; 8 nucleotides match TRBD1. Trimming removed 3 bases from V and 7 bases from J; junction bases left unmatched: 8. Germline CDR1 SGHRS, CDR2 YFSETQ. CDR3 length equals 14 residues. CDR3: CASSSGTGLAGYTF. The CDR3 DNA sequence: TGCGCCAGCAGCTCCGGGACAGGCCTCGCTGGCTACACCTTC.

This chain connects TRBV11-3 to TRBJ2-1, with 9 bases that match TRBD1. Germline V gives CDR1 SGHNT, CDR2 YENEEA. The CDR3 loop spans 15 amino acids. With 4 bases clipped from V and 6 bases from J, the junction kept 7 bases outside the gene matches. CDR3 sequence (DNA): TGTGCCAGCAGCTCCGGGACAGGGAAAAGCAATGAGCAGTTCTTC. This codes for CASSSGTGKSNEQFF.

This sequence joins TRBV11-2 and TRBJ1-2; 9 positions agree with TRBD1. Germline V lookup: CDR1 SGHAT, CDR2 FQNNGV. V dropped 5 bases and J dropped 4; count of bases not matched to a gene: 5. The CDR3 sequence is 14 residues long. The CDR3 DNA reads TGTGCCAGCAGCCTTACAGGGGGCACCTATGGCTACACCTTC. Translating gives CASSLTGGTYGYTF. Variable domain in full (rest from reference TRBV11-2 and TRBJ1-2): EAGVAQSPRYKIIEKRQSVAFWCNPISGHATLYWYQQILGQGPKLLIQFQNNGVVDDSQLPKDRFSAERLKGVDSTLKIQPAKLEDSAVYLCASSLTGGTYGYTFGSGTRLTVV.

The genes are TRBV6-5 and TRBJ2-1; perhaps TRBD1 as D (6 bases). V lost 7 bases and J 4 bases, leaving 11 bases between the germline ends. The CDR3 is 13 residues long. Germline CDR1 and CDR2: MNHEY and SVGAGI. In DNA form, the CDR3 reads TGTGCCAGCACCCGAGGACAGTACAATGAGCAGTTCTTC. Protein: CASTRGQYNEQFF.

The chain joins TRBV10-3 to TRBJ1-2; D gene uncertain. Trimming cost V 3 bases and J 1 base, with 9 bases left between them. CDR1 is ENHRY, CDR2 SYGVKD, per germline. The CDR3 is made up of 14 amino acids. Written as DNA, the CDR3 is TGTGCCATCAGTGACCAGACGGGTAACTATGGCTACACCTTC. Translation gives CAISDQTGNYGYTF.

This clone occurred once. The chain uses TRBV27 and TRBJ2-3, with a weak D call TRBD1 (5 bases). Germline lookup yields CDR1 MNHEY and CDR2 SMNVEV (reference sequence). The CDR3 is 22 residues long. The CDR3 protein is CERRQPCNCSSTLRSCTDTQYF. The CDR3 DNA reads as TGTGAACGCCGACAGCCGTGTAATTGTAGCTCGACACTACGGAGTTGCACAGATACGCAGTATTTT.

This sequence joins TRBV6-5 and TRBJ2-1, with 8 bases fitting TRBD1. The junction had 7 bases not matched to a gene; V was cut back by 6 bases and J by 9 bases. From germline, CDR1 is MNHEY and CDR2 SVGAGI. CDR3 length equals 13 residues. This chain's CDR3 is CASRVPGGGEQFF. CDR3 nucleotides: TGTGCCAGCAGGGTTCCAGGGGGCGGTGAGCAGTTCTTC.

The chain joins TRBV5-4 to TRBJ2-1; 7 bases match TRBD1. Looked up from germline, CDR1 is SGHNT and CDR2 is YYREEE (reference sequence). This CDR3 is built from 17 residues. J lost 6 bases, V lost 4 bases, and 16 bases had no gene match. The CDR3 region has the DNA TGTGCCAGCAGCCCGGCCAGACAGGGTACCTCCGGCAATGAGCAGTTCTTC. Translating it yields CASSPARQGTSGNEQFF.

The chain couples TRBV18 to TRBJ1-2; D possibly corresponds to TRBD1 (6 bases). The CDR3 is made up of 14 amino acids. Trimming stripped 8 bases from V and 0 bases from J, with 13 bases between. CDR1 KGHSH and CDR2 LQKENI come from the germline V gene. The CDR3 DNA reads as TGTGCCAGCGCCAGGGGACCCGCTAACTATGGCTACACCTTC. Amino acids: CASARGPANYGYTF. Variable domain in full (rest from reference TRBV18 and TRBJ1-2): NAGVMQNPRHLVRRRGQEARLRCSPMKGHSHVYWYRQLPEEGLKFMVYLQKENIIDESGMPKERFSAEFPKEGPSILRIQQVVRGDSAAYFCASARGPANYGYTFGSGTRLTVV.

This chain uses TRBV7-2 with TRBJ2-3; 13 nucleotides match TRBD2. Germline CDR1 is SGHTA and CDR2 is FQGNSA. V dropped 1 base and J dropped 0; count of bases not matched to a gene: 7. CDR3 size: 19 residues. CDR3 loop: CASSLGVLAGGTSTDTQYF. CDR3 bases: TGTGCCAGCAGCTTAGGTGTACTAGCGGGAGGGACCAGCACAGATACGCAGTATTTT.

The V and J genes are TRBV7-9 and TRBJ1-2, with 7 bases aligning to TRBD1. The V segment lost 6 bases and the J segment 0 bases; nucleotides outside the gene matches: 7. This CDR3 is built from 15 residues. CDR1 is SEHNR and CDR2 is FQNEAQ in the germline V gene (reference sequence). CDR3 bases: TGTGCCAGCAGACCCGACAGGGTAGCTAACTATGGCTACACCTTC. This sequence encodes CASRPDRVANYGYTF.

The chain combines TRBV7-9 with TRBJ2-2; 13 bases agree with TRBD2. With 4 bases clipped from V and 5 bases from J, the junction kept 7 bases outside the gene matches. Germline CDR1 SEHNR, CDR2 FQNEAQ (reference sequence). The CDR3 has 17 residues. The CDR3 loop reads CASSSGLAGVRTGELFF. The CDR3 DNA follows: TGTGCCAGCAGCTCTGGACTAGCGGGAGTACGGACCGGGGAGCTGTTTTTT.

This clone turned up a few times. The V gene is TRBV6-2 or TRBV6-3, the J gene TRBJ2-2; TRBD2 might be the D (6 bases). The CDR3 extends over 15 amino acids. The V end was cut by 5 bases, the J end by 4 bases, with 14 bases between. Looked up from germline, CDR1 is MNHEY and CDR2 is SVGEGT. For the CDR3, the DNA is TGTGCCAGCAGTACAGGCGGGGCAACCACCGGGGAGCTGTTTTTT. It translates to CASSTGGATTGELFF.

The chain carries TRBV6-5 and TRBJ1-1, with 7 nucleotides matching TRBD1. The CDR3 runs to 15 residues. The germline CDR1 and CDR2 sequences are MNHEY and SVGAGI. The trim removed 6 bases at V and 3 bases at J, leaving 10 bases unmatched. The CDR3 sequence is CASSRPNRGHTEAFF. CDR3 coding DNA: TGTGCCAGCAGCCGACCAAACAGGGGCCACACTGAAGCTTTCTTT.

DNA for the CDR3: TGTGCCAGCAGCCAATTGGCGGCTAAGTCCTCCTACGAGCAGTACTTC. This encodes CASSQLAAKSSYEQYF. The chain employs TRBV3-1 (or the pseudogene TRBV3-2) and TRBJ2-7; D gene ambiguous. The V end lost 2 bases, the J end lost 0 bases, and 14 bases lay between the germline ends. CDR3 length: 16 residues. Germline V gene sequence: CDR1 LGHDT, CDR2 YNNKEL (reference sequence).

CDR3 coding DNA: TGTGCCAGCAGCCAGGGGTCCTACGAGCAGTACTTC. It is translated as CASSQGSYEQYF. The chain links TRBV28 to TRBJ2-7, with D possibly TRBD1 on 6 matching bases. The V and J ends lost 6 bases and 1 base respectively, with 7 bases between them. This CDR3 is built from 12 residues. Germline CDR1 MDHEN, CDR2 SYDVKM.